These 15 T cell receptor beta chains share one sample of origin, sequenced in a study of T cells after yellow fever vaccination. TCRdb re-analysed the 5' RACE reads in MiXCR, keeping a single row per CDR3 protein. The sample has roughly 500,000 distinct CDR3 sequences; 15% to 20% are singletons. Sample: PBMCs, taken 15 days after the yellow fever booster vaccination. These receptors originate from a young man who received the YFV17D yellow fever vaccine.

This clonotype was picked up a small number of times. V is TRBV28 and J is TRBJ2-7, with 12 bases aligning to TRBD2. The germline gives CDR1 MDHEN, CDR2 SYDVKM. The CDR3 is 16 residues long. The trim removed 6 bases at V and 3 bases at J, leaving 9 bases unmatched. CDR3 in amino acids: CASRQTTSGRSYEQYF. Written as DNA, the CDR3 is TGTGCCAGCAGACAGACTACTAGCGGGAGGAGCTACGAGCAGTACTTC.

This clonotype was counted only a few times. The chain combines TRBV12-3 or TRBV12-4 with TRBJ2-3; tentatively, D is TRBD2 (6 bases). The V gene lost 5 bases and the J gene lost 0 bases, with 18 bases spanning the gap. CDR3 size: 17 residues. CDR3 protein: CASSGSGSPASTDTQYF. The CDR3 DNA reads as TGTGCCAGCAGTGGTAGCGGAAGTCCGGCTAGCACAGATACGCAGTATTTT.

This rearrangement joins TRBV12-3 or TRBV12-4 to TRBJ1-1; 9 positions agree with TRBD1. Trimming removed 7 bases from V and 4 bases from J; junction bases left unmatched: 4. There are 13 residues in the CDR3. CDR3 protein: CASTSTGGTEAFF. DNA of the CDR3: TGTGCCAGCACCTCGACAGGGGGCACTGAAGCTTTCTTT.

The chain has TRBV27 and TRBJ2-4; 8 positions agree with TRBD1. The CDR3 consists of 13 residues. Germline V CDR1 and CDR2: MNHEY, SMNVEV (reference sequence). V shed 5 bases, J shed 7 bases, and the junction held 4 bases outside the gene matches. CDR3 bases: TGTGCCAGCAGTAAAACAGGGGGGAACATTCAGTACTTC. This sequence encodes CASSKTGGNIQYF.

This clonotype came up a few times. The chain couples TRBV3-1 to TRBJ2-4, with 8 positions matching TRBD2. CDR3 length: 15 amino acids. Per germline, CDR1 LGHDT and CDR2 YNNKEL (reference sequence). V gave up 4 bases and J gave up 1 base; unmatched junction bases: 3. CDR3 amino acids: CASSPTGGAKNIQYF. The CDR3, as DNA: TGTGCCAGCAGCCCAACGGGAGGGGCCAAAAACATTCAGTACTTC. The variable domain in full, completed from reference TRBV3-1 and TRBJ2-4, reads DTAVSQTPKYLVTQMGNDKSIKCEQNLGHDTMYWYKQDSKKFLKIMFSYNNKELIINETVPNRFSPKSPDKAHLNLHINSLELGDSAVYFCASSPTGGAKNIQYFGAGTRLSVL.

V gene TRBV30 combines with J gene TRBJ2-1; D perhaps matches TRBD1 (6 bases). V was pared by 3 bases and J by 2 bases, with 11 bases between. The CDR3 is 14 residues long. Germline CDR1 reads GTSNPN; CDR2 reads SVGIG (reference sequence). The CDR3 protein is CAWRDSEPYNEQFF. In DNA form, the CDR3 reads TGTGCCTGGAGGGACAGTGAACCCTACAATGAGCAGTTCTTC.

The table lists this clonotype with a few counts. The J gene is TRBJ1-2, the V gene TRBV5-4; no reliable D call. Germline CDR1 is SGHNT and CDR2 is YYREEE (reference sequence). V dropped 0 bases and J dropped 4 bases, with 7 bases sitting between them. The CDR3 is 13 amino acids. The CDR3 DNA is TGTGCCAGCAGCTTGGAGGGTACCTATGGCTACACCTTC. Translation gives CASSLEGTYGYTF.

There are many counts of this clonotype. V and J are TRBV7-2 and TRBJ1-1; D ambiguous. The germline V gene encodes CDR1 SGHTA and CDR2 FQGNSA. V lost 1 base and J lost 1, with 7 bases in between. This CDR3 region has 14 residues. CDR3 coding DNA: TGTGCCAGCAGCTTAGGGCCGCAGAACACTGAAGCTTTCTTT. It encodes CASSLGPQNTEAFF. The full variable domain, with the rest looked up from reference TRBV7-2 and TRBJ1-1, is GAGVSQSPSNKVTEKGKDVELRCDPISGHTALYWYRQSLGQGLEFLIYFQGNSAPDKSGLPSDRFSAERTGGSVSTLTIQRTQQEDSAVYLCASSLGPQNTEAFFGQGTRLTVV.

In this sample, this clonotype turned up a few times. The chain combines TRBV20-1 with TRBJ2-5, with D perhaps TRBD1 (5 bases). Deletions cut 2 bases from V and 1 base from J, with 14 bases between. The germline V gene has CDR1 DFQATT and CDR2 SNEGSKA (reference sequence). This CDR3 has 15 residues. The CDR3 nucleotides are TGCAGTGCTAGAACCCCCGACAGTGGCCAAGAGACCCAGTACTTC. Translated, it gives CSARTPDSGQETQYF.

This clonotype was recorded a few times. CDR3 sequence (DNA): TGTGCCAGCAGCTTGAACAGTCACCTCTATGGCTACACCTTC. Translation gives CASSLNSHLYGYTF. The chain links TRBV7-9 to TRBJ1-2; D ambiguous. The CDR3 is 14 residues long. The germline CDR1 and CDR2 sequences are SEHNR and FQNEAQ (reference sequence). Trimming shortened V by 3 bases and J by 4 bases, and 12 bases separated the two germline ends.

J is TRBJ2-2 and V is TRBV20-1, with D tentatively TRBD2 (5 bases). Trimming took 6 bases from V and 5 from J, leaving 13 bases between them. The V gene's germline CDR1 is DFQATT and CDR2 SNEGSKA (reference sequence). CDR3 length: 13 residues. CDR3 loop: CSATSSRTGELFF. For the CDR3, the DNA is TGCAGTGCCACTAGTTCTAGGACCGGGGAGCTGTTTTTT.

This clonotype was counted between two and nine times. The rearrangement uses TRBV3-1 and TRBJ2-7, with 8 bases lining up with TRBD2. CDR1 LGHDT and CDR2 YNNKEL come from the germline V gene (reference sequence). V was clipped by 0 bases and J by 3 bases; unmatched bases: 4. The CDR3 is 15 amino acids. Written as DNA, the CDR3 is TGTGCCAGCAGCCAAGATGGTACTAGCGGCTACGAGCAGTACTTC. It translates to CASSQDGTSGYEQYF.

There are a few counts of this clonotype. This chain joins TRBV10-2 and TRBJ1-6, with 8 bases lining up with TRBD1. The trim removed 6 bases at V and 14 bases at J, leaving 15 bases unmatched. CDR3 size: 15 residues. Germline CDR1 WSHSY, CDR2 SAAADI. CDR3 in amino acids: CASSTGGTDWTTLHF. The CDR3 DNA reads as TGCGCCAGCAGCACAGGGGGGACAGACTGGACGACCCTCCACTTT.

This clonotype has a handful of counts. The gene calls are TRBV6-5 and TRBJ2-2; 7 bases are shared with TRBD2. The J segment lost 3 bases and the V segment lost 1 base, leaving 5 bases of the junction unmatched. The CDR3 length is 16 residues. In germline, CDR1 is MNHEY, CDR2 SVGAGI. As DNA, the CDR3 is TGTGCCAGCAGTTACTGGCCTAGCGGACACACCGGGGAGCTGTTTTTT. Encoded protein: CASSYWPSGHTGELFF.

At least ten counts were recorded for this clonotype. This sequence joins TRBV7-2 and TRBJ2-1; D remains ambiguous. V lost 2 bases, J lost 7 bases, and 3 bases lay in between. Germline CDR1 SGHTA, CDR2 FQGNSA. CDR3 length: 11 amino acids. CDR3 in amino acids: CASSLLNEQFF. As DNA, the CDR3 is TGTGCCAGCAGCTTACTGAATGAGCAGTTCTTC.